These 29 T cell receptor beta chains originate from one sample sequenced in a study of technical replicates of blood from several donors. TCRdb's copy holds only in-frame clones and misses some; the assay was immunoSEQ multiplex PCR. The data hold about 75,000 clones, with around 97% observed a single time. The material sequenced was T cells isolated from PBMCs. These receptors were taken from a human donor in good health.

This chain connects TRBV13 to TRBJ1-2; 9 nucleotides align to TRBD1. Germline CDR1 PRHDT, CDR2 FYEKMQ (reference sequence). CDR3 size: 16 residues. V shed 1 base, J shed 4 bases, and the junction held 7 bases outside the gene matches. CDR3 sequence (DNA): TGTGCCAGCAGCTTAGTACAGGGGGCGAACTTCTATGGCTACACCTTC. This codes for CASSLVQGANFYGYTF.

This sequence joins TRBV11-3 and TRBJ2-2; TRBD2 matches at 7 bases. Germline loops: CDR1 SGHNT, CDR2 YENEEA. V gave up 8 bases and J gave up 3 bases; unmatched junction bases: 3. This CDR3 is 13 amino acids long. CDR3: CASGGRDTGELFF. The CDR3 nucleotides read TGTGCCAGCGGGGGGAGGGACACCGGGGAGCTGTTTTTT.

V and J are TRBV29-1 and TRBJ2-1; TRBD1 aligns across 11 bases. From germline, CDR1 is SQVTM and CDR2 ANQGSEA. The trim removed 6 bases at V and 4 bases at J, leaving 17 bases unmatched. The CDR3 spans 18 residues. The CDR3: CSVWDSILDRGPYNEQFF. The CDR3 region has the DNA TGCAGCGTCTGGGATTCGATCTTGGACAGGGGGCCGTACAATGAGCAGTTCTTC.

CDR3 DNA sequence: TGCGCCAGCCGAACAGGGGGCGCAACAGATACGCAGTATTTT. This encodes CASRTGGATDTQYF. V gene TRBV5-1 combines with J gene TRBJ2-3; 9 bases agree with TRBD1. The J segment lost 3 bases and the V segment lost 7 bases, leaving 6 bases of the junction unmatched. This CDR3 spans 14 amino acids. CDR1 and CDR2 (germline): SGHRS, YFSETQ.

The gene calls are TRBV7-2 and TRBJ2-3; D might be TRBD2 (7 bases). The CDR3 runs to 15 residues. Per germline, CDR1 SGHTA and CDR2 FQGNSA. Trimming took 6 bases from V and 8 from J, leaving 21 bases between them. For the CDR3, the DNA is TGTGCCAGCAGGGCTGGGGGGGCGCGTGAAGGTACGCAGTATTTT. Translated: CASRAGGAREGTQYF. Combining the CDR3 with reference TRBV7-2 and TRBJ2-3 gives the whole variable domain GAGVSQSPSNKVTEKGKDVELRCDPISGHTALYWYRQSLGQGLEFLIYFQGNSAPDKSGLPSDRFSAERTGGSVSTLTIQRTQQEDSAVYLCASRAGGAREGTQYFGPGTRLTVL.

This clone was detected only once. V is TRBV7-2 and J is TRBJ1-3; D remains unclear. V was cut by 2 bases and J by 4 bases, with 6 bases left in between. The CDR3 has 13 amino acids. Germline V CDR1 and CDR2: SGHTA, FQGNSA. Here the CDR3 reads CASSLYPGNTIYF. The CDR3, as DNA: TGTGCCAGCAGCTTATATCCCGGAAACACCATATATTTT.

This clone came up once. The rearrangement joins TRBV7-9 to TRBJ2-1; D remains unclear. Germline CDR1 is SEHNR and CDR2 is FQNEAQ (reference sequence). The V and J ends lost 6 bases and 8 bases respectively, with 17 bases between them. The CDR3 covers 14 residues. The CDR3 nucleotides read TGTGCCAGCAGTTCCACATCGGGTGAGGATGAGCAGTTCTTC. Its protein product is CASSSTSGEDEQFF. The full variable domain, completed using reference TRBV7-9 and TRBJ2-1, is DTGVSQNPRHKITKRGQNVTFRCDPISEHNRLYWYRQTLGQGPEFLTYFQNEAQLEKSRLLSDRFSAERPKGSFSTLEIQRTEQGDSAMYLCASSSTSGEDEQFFGPGTRLTVL.

Here the CDR3 DNA reads TGTGCCAGCAGCTTACTTGCAGGATTAGGAGCTTTCTTT. Translated, it gives CASSLLAGLGAFF. The chain joins TRBV11-3 to TRBJ1-1; D not certain. The V end was cut by 2 bases, the J end by 10 bases, with 14 bases between. The CDR3 extends over 13 amino acids. Looked up from germline, CDR1 is SGHNT and CDR2 is YENEEA.

The J gene is TRBJ2-7, the V gene TRBV5-6; the D is unclear. The length of the CDR3 is 14 residues. Looked up from germline, CDR1 is SGHDT and CDR2 is YYEEEE. Trimming took off 2 bases at V and 5 bases at J, with 14 bases between the two ends. The chain's CDR3 is CASSFQDIVHEQYF. As DNA, the CDR3 is TGTGCCAGCAGCTTTCAAGACATCGTCCACGAGCAGTACTTC.

The CDR3 reads CASSIGQAGELFF. CDR3 DNA: TGCGCCAGCAGCATCGGACAGGCCGGGGAGCTGTTTTTT. J is TRBJ2-2 and V is TRBV5-1; 7 positions agree with TRBD1. The CDR3 is 13 amino acids. V lost 4 bases, J lost 6 bases, and 3 bases stayed unmatched. The V gene's germline CDR1 is SGHRS and CDR2 YFSETQ. Drawing the rest from reference TRBV5-1 and TRBJ2-2, the complete variable domain is KAGVTQTPRYLIKTRGQQVTLSCSPISGHRSVSWYQQTPGQGLQFLFEYFSETQRNKGNFPGRFSGRQFSNSRSEMNVSTLELGDSALYLCASSIGQAGELFFGEGSRLTVL.

CDR3 amino acids: CASSLRGGDGYTF. CDR3 in DNA: TGTGCCAGCAGTTTAAGGGGAGGCGATGGCTACACCTTC. The chain has TRBV27 and TRBJ1-2; possible D gene TRBD1, 5 bases. CDR3 size: 13 residues. Trimming stripped 2 bases from V and 6 bases from J, with 10 bases between. CDR1 and CDR2 (germline): MNHEY, SMNVEV (reference sequence).

The rearrangement links TRBV29-1 to TRBJ2-7; the D gene is possibly TRBD2 (7 bases). The CDR3 length is 15 residues. Trimming stripped 5 bases from V and 2 bases from J, with 19 bases between. CDR1 and CDR2 from the germline V gene are SQVTM and ANQGSEA. In DNA form, the CDR3 reads TGCAGCGTTTTGGGGGGGCTCCCAGAACCCTACGAGCAGTACTTC. Translated, it gives CSVLGGLPEPYEQYF.

The chain joins TRBV10-3 to TRBJ2-2; 8 bases agree with TRBD1. With 6 bases clipped from V and 3 bases from J, the junction kept 6 bases outside the gene matches. This CDR3 is 15 amino acids long. Germline V gene sequence: CDR1 ENHRY, CDR2 SYGVKD. The CDR3 region has the DNA TGTGCCATCAGGACAGGGGAGTGGGACACCGGGGAGCTGTTTTTT. Translated, it gives CAIRTGEWDTGELFF.

The chain carries TRBV6-5 and TRBJ2-7; no clear D gene. The CDR3 is 15 residues long. V was pared by 0 bases and J by 4 bases, with 13 bases between. Germline assignment: CDR1 MNHEY and CDR2 SVGAGI. CDR3 nucleotide sequence: TGTGCCAGCAGTTACTCCGACTCTTCCATATACGAGCAGTACTTC. Its translation: CASSYSDSSIYEQYF.

V is TRBV28 and J is TRBJ2-7, with 7 bases lining up with TRBD1. The CDR3 spans 15 residues. The germline gives CDR1 MDHEN, CDR2 SYDVKM. The V and J ends lost 6 bases and 5 bases, in that order; junction bases with no gene match: 13. The CDR3 sequence: CASRRGSQGSNEQYF. CDR3 nucleotide sequence: TGTGCCAGCAGACGGGGTTCACAGGGGAGCAACGAGCAGTACTTC.

This clone showed up just once. The rearrangement joins TRBV2 to TRBJ1-2; D call uncertain. Trimming cost V 6 bases and J 3 bases, with 11 bases left between them. In germline, CDR1 is SNHLY, CDR2 FYNNEI. CDR3 size: 13 residues. CDR3 in DNA: TGTGCCAGCAGACCCCTTGAGGACTATGGCTACACCTTC. Translation gives CASRPLEDYGYTF.

The genes are TRBV11-2 and TRBJ1-1; no firm D call. The CDR3 has 14 amino acids. V was cut by 5 bases and J by 4 bases, with 14 bases left in between. The germline CDR1 and CDR2 sequences are SGHAT and FQNNGV. CDR3 residues: CASSLENRGTEAFF. As DNA, the CDR3 is TGTGCCAGCAGCCTTGAAAACCGGGGCACTGAAGCTTTCTTT.

This chain uses TRBV6-5 with TRBJ1-6, with 7 bases aligning to TRBD1. This CDR3 is 16 amino acids long. Looked up from germline, CDR1 is MNHEY and CDR2 is SVGAGI. Trimming cost V 2 bases and J 8 bases; bases outside gene matches: 9. CDR3 loop: CASSYLDREGYSPLHF. The CDR3 coding sequence is TGTGCCAGCAGTTACCTTGACAGGGAAGGGTATTCACCCCTCCACTTT.

V gene TRBV10-1 combines with J gene TRBJ2-1, with D perhaps matching TRBD2 (5 bases). Trimming pared 3 bases from V and 7 bases from J, leaving 16 bases between. Germline V gene data show CDR1 as WNHNN and CDR2 as SYGVQD (reference sequence). The CDR3 is made up of 15 amino acids. The CDR3: CASSEGRRGINEQFF. The CDR3 DNA reads TGCGCCAGCAGTGAAGGGCGGAGAGGGATAAATGAGCAGTTCTTC.

The genes are TRBV7-9 and TRBJ1-2; D gene uncertain. This CDR3 contains 13 residues. CDR1 and CDR2 (germline): SEHNR, FQNEAQ (reference sequence). V was trimmed by 1 base and J by 6 bases, leaving 9 bases between them. Here the CDR3 reads CASSLDGQDGYTF. The CDR3 DNA reads TGTGCCAGCAGCTTAGATGGGCAAGATGGCTACACCTTC.

V is TRBV5-1 and J is TRBJ1-6; 9 nucleotides agree with TRBD1. Germline CDR1 SGHRS, CDR2 YFSETQ. Losses at the gene ends were 0 bases for V and 7 bases for J; bases not matched to a gene: 5. The CDR3 is 16 residues long. CDR3 region: CASSLAGTGWNSPLHF. The CDR3 region has the DNA TGCGCCAGCAGCTTGGCGGGGACAGGGTGGAATTCACCCCTCCACTTT.

This rearrangement joins TRBV7-8 to TRBJ1-2, with TRBD1 as a possible D gene (5 bases). Trimming stripped 6 bases from V and 0 bases from J, with 14 bases between. Per the germline V gene, CDR1 is SGHVS and CDR2 is FQNEAQ. This CDR3 is built from 15 residues. In nucleotides, the CDR3 is TGTGCCAGCAGACACCGGGACTCTACTAACTATGGCTACACCTTC. Protein: CASRHRDSTNYGYTF.

The chain combines TRBV6-5 with TRBJ1-2; D gene uncertain. Germline values: CDR1 MNHEY, CDR2 SVGAGI. The CDR3 length is 11 residues. V was clipped by 6 bases and J by 2 bases, with 4 bases between them. CDR3 DNA sequence: TGTGCCAGCAGAGCGAACTATGGCTACACCTTC. This sequence encodes CASRANYGYTF.

The genes are TRBV28 and TRBJ2-7; D might be TRBD1 (6 bases). V lost 5 bases and J 4 bases, leaving 18 bases between the germline ends. The germline CDR1 and CDR2 sequences are MDHEN and SYDVKM. The CDR3 has 15 amino acids. DNA for the CDR3: TGTGCCAGCAGTCGAATATGGGGGCGCGGGTACGAGCAGTACTTC. Translating it yields CASSRIWGRGYEQYF. Variable domain in full (rest from reference TRBV28 and TRBJ2-7): DVKVTQSSRYLVKRTGEKVFLECVQDMDHENMFWYRQDPGLGLRLIYFSYDVKMKEKGDIPEGYSVSREKKERFSLILESASTNQTSMYLCASSRIWGRGYEQYFGPGTRLTVT.

This chain uses TRBV7-8 with TRBJ1-1; the match to TRBD1 covers 7 bases. J was trimmed by 0 bases and V by 5 bases; bases with no gene match: 6. This CDR3 contains 15 residues. The germline gives CDR1 SGHVS, CDR2 FQNEAQ. The CDR3 sequence is CASSVRDRMNTEAFF. In DNA, the CDR3 is TGTGCCAGCAGCGTGAGGGACAGAATGAACACTGAAGCTTTCTTT.

This chain joins TRBV5-1 and TRBJ2-1; tentative D call: TRBD2 (5 bases). The CDR3 totals 14 residues. Looked up from germline, CDR1 is SGHRS and CDR2 is YFSETQ. Trimming pared 0 bases from V and 7 bases from J, leaving 11 bases between. CDR3 protein: CASSLGPTRNEQFF. The CDR3 DNA reads TGCGCCAGCAGCTTGGGTCCTACTAGGAATGAGCAGTTCTTC.

This sequence joins TRBV5-1 and TRBJ2-7, with TRBD2 matching 9 bases. The V gene end was trimmed by 3 bases and the J gene end by 5 bases; junction bases not matched to a gene: 12. CDR3 length: 16 residues. CDR1 SGHRS and CDR2 YFSETQ come from the germline V gene. The CDR3 protein is CASSSSSSGRIDEQYF. As DNA, the CDR3 is TGCGCCAGCAGCTCCAGTAGTAGCGGGAGAATCGACGAGCAGTACTTC.

This sequence joins TRBV2 and TRBJ2-3, with TRBD2 matching 9 bases. This CDR3 is built from 16 residues. CDR1 is SNHLY, CDR2 FYNNEI, per germline. Trimming removed 4 bases from V and 5 bases from J; junction bases left unmatched: 10. This chain's CDR3 is CASSGLAGAMGDTQYF. CDR3 coding DNA: TGTGCCAGCAGTGGGTTAGCGGGAGCGATGGGAGATACGCAGTATTTT.

The chain couples TRBV28 to TRBJ2-1, with D possibly TRBD1 on 6 matching bases. Trimming pared 3 bases from V and 8 bases from J, leaving 32 bases between. The CDR3 runs to 20 residues. The V gene's germline CDR1 is MDHEN and CDR2 SYDVKM. Here the CDR3 DNA reads TGTGCCAGCAGTTTCACCAGTCATATCAGGGGATTGGAATCGAGGGATGAGCAGTTCTTC. This codes for CASSFTSHIRGLESRDEQFF.